This T cell receptor beta chain was documented in a study of shared clonotypes between healthy human individuals. Findings and limits, study-wide: With four donors compared, 4.5% to 6.5% of naive CD4 clonotypes were shared.

The V gene end was trimmed by 3 bases and the J gene end by 4 bases; junction bases not matched to a gene: 5. The CDR3 runs to 15 residues. In germline, CDR1 is SGHDT, CDR2 YYEEEE. As originally analysed: Junction-only sequences produced by ImmunoSEQ had no quality scores, so filtering differed. This table comes from immunoSEQ multiplex PCR, and its TCRdb copy is limited to in-frame clones, with some not included. That table gives V, J and clone size, and the DNA gave D and trimming. The data contain over a million clones, roughly 98.5% of them seen just once; the ten biggest clones take up 0.36%. A word on this clone: Its target is unknown.

The sequencing input was naive CD4+ T cells sorted from blood. The subset denotes: CD45RA+ positively selected. This clonotype originated in a man aged 25-45 years in good health. This chain uses TRBV5-6 with TRBJ1-5, with 9 bases identical to TRBD1. This CDR3 is CASSYRQGGNQPQHF. CDR3 DNA sequence: TGTGCCAGCAGCTACAGACAGGGGGGGAATCAGCCCCAGCATTTT. The full variable domain, in which reference TRBV5-6 and TRBJ1-5 provide the parts outside the CDR3, is DAGVTQSPTHLIKTRGQQVTLRCSPKSGHDTVSWYQQALGQGPQFIFQYYEEEERQRGNFPDRFSGHQFPNYSSELNVNALLLGDSALYLCASSYRQGGNQPQHFGDGTRLSIL.